Shown below are 11 T cell receptor beta chains from a single sample sequenced in a study of control samples from healthy donors and cancer patients. The data were produced by immunoSEQ multiplex PCR, yet TCRdb's version contains in-frame clones alone and is incomplete. Counted here are just over 150,000 clones, over 90% occurring once; the ten biggest clones make up around 2.2%. Input material: blood. These receptors all come from a man aged 50-59 years in good health.

The chain is built from TRBV9 and TRBJ1-2; D might be TRBD1 (5 bases). The CDR3 sequence is 14 residues long. The ends were cut back, 0 bases at V and 7 bases at J, with 13 bases in the middle. Germline V lookup: CDR1 SGDLS, CDR2 YYNGEE. CDR3 sequence reads: CASSVATRGGGYTF. The CDR3 DNA follows: TGTGCCAGCAGCGTAGCTACGAGGGGAGGTGGCTACACCTTC.

The chain has TRBV6-1 and TRBJ1-5; D remains ambiguous. The CDR3 consists of 17 residues. The germline V and J ends were trimmed by 4 bases and 2 bases, with 18 bases remaining between them. Germline V gives CDR1 MNHNS, CDR2 SASEGT. CDR3 nucleotides: TGTGCCAGCAGTGCCGTATTGGGGTTGGTAGGCAATCAGCCCCAGCATTTT. It encodes CASSAVLGLVGNQPQHF.

The chain employs TRBV28 and TRBJ1-6; 8 bases line up with TRBD1. The length of the CDR3 is 17 residues. Trimming removed 6 bases from V and 0 bases from J; junction bases left unmatched: 7. Germline V gives CDR1 MDHEN, CDR2 SYDVKM. The DNA for the CDR3 is TGTGCCAGCAGCCCTGACAGGGGTCGCTCCTATAATTCACCCCTCCACTTT. Translating it yields CASSPDRGRSYNSPLHF.

The CDR3 region is CATSDFGAAAGEQYF. CDR3 nucleotide sequence: TGTGCCACCAGTGATTTCGGGGCGGCGGCGGGCGAGCAGTACTTC. The chain uses TRBV24-1 and TRBJ2-7; D tentatively reads TRBD1 or TRBD2 (5 bases each). Germline assignment: CDR1 KGHDR and CDR2 SFDVKD. CDR3 size: 15 residues. Trimming shortened V by 1 base and J by 6 bases, and 15 bases separated the two germline ends.

The V and J genes are TRBV27 and TRBJ1-2; 7 bases line up with TRBD1. Per germline, CDR1 MNHEY and CDR2 SMNVEV (reference sequence). This CDR3 region has 15 residues. J lost 2 bases, V lost 2 bases, and 5 bases had no gene match. The DNA for the CDR3 is TGTGCCAGCAGTTTAGGAGGCAGGGGGAACTATGGCTACACCTTC. This gives the protein CASSLGGRGNYGYTF.

The V gene is TRBV14, the J gene TRBJ1-1; unclear D gene. V was shortened by 2 bases and J by 5 bases, with 3 bases between the two germline ends. Germline lookup yields CDR1 SGHDN and CDR2 FVKESK. The length of the CDR3 is 11 residues. The CDR3 region has the DNA TGTGCCAGCAGCCAATGGACTGAAGCTTTCTTT. This sequence encodes CASSQWTEAFF.

The chain has TRBV14 and TRBJ2-3; 11 bases fit TRBD2. V lost 3 bases and J lost 1; bases outside the gene matches: 6. The CDR3 runs 17 residues. From germline, CDR1 is SGHDN and CDR2 FVKESK. The CDR3 region is CASSHTIAGGGTDTQYF. The CDR3 region has the DNA TGTGCCAGCAGCCACACCATAGCGGGAGGGGGCACAGATACGCAGTATTTT.

The V call is TRBV7-2, the J call TRBJ1-2; 9 bases map to TRBD1. CDR1 SGHTA and CDR2 FQGNSA come from the germline V gene. This CDR3 region has 15 residues. Germline trimming cut 5 bases from V and 2 bases from J; bases unmatched to any gene: 6. The CDR3 nucleotides are TGTGCCAGCAGCCATGACAGGGGGTTGAACTATGGCTACACCTTC. Translating gives CASSHDRGLNYGYTF. The full variable domain, its missing parts supplied by reference TRBV7-2 and TRBJ1-2, is GAGVSQSPSNKVTEKGKDVELRCDPISGHTALYWYRQSLGQGLEFLIYFQGNSAPDKSGLPSDRFSAERTGGSVSTLTIQRTQQEDSAVYLCASSHDRGLNYGYTFGSGTRLTVV.

J is TRBJ2-3 and V is TRBV6-5; 7 nucleotides line up with TRBD1. The CDR3 is 15 amino acids. Germline trimming cut 6 bases from V and 0 bases from J; bases unmatched to any gene: 6. The V gene's germline CDR1 is MNHEY and CDR2 SVGAGI. CDR3 DNA: TGTGCCAGCAGGGCGGACAGGATAAGCACAGATACGCAGTATTTT. This encodes CASRADRISTDTQYF.

This chain uses TRBV3-1 (or the pseudogene TRBV3-2) with TRBJ2-4; tentatively, D is TRBD1 (6 bases). The CDR3 spans 13 residues. Germline-derived CDR1 and CDR2 are LGHDT and YNNKEL (reference sequence). V gave up 2 bases and J gave up 6 bases, with 8 bases separating them. CDR3 bases: TGTGCCAGCAGCCAACTACAGGGAAACATTCAGTACTTC. It encodes CASSQLQGNIQYF.

The rearrangement uses TRBV11-2 and TRBJ1-4; no reliable D call. Trimming cost V 5 bases and J 8 bases, with 9 bases left between them. Per germline, CDR1 SGHAT and CDR2 FQNNGV. CDR3 length: 12 amino acids. The CDR3 coding sequence is TGTGCCAGCAGCCCCAGCGGGGAAAAACTGTTTTTT. This encodes CASSPSGEKLFF.